This T cell receptor beta chain is from a study of siplizumab effects on memory and regulatory T cells. Study-level points and caveats: The mapping of alloreactive clones to unstimulated subsets covered only a minor fraction of them. Naive-or-memory phenotypes were unassignable for roughly 80-95% of proliferating CD4+ or CD8+ clones.

CDR1 is SSHAT, CDR2 FNYEAQ, per germline (reference sequence). The CDR3 has 13 amino acids. A note on this clone: The antigen is undetermined. At one of its ends the junction is not consistent with the germline gene, which may arise from a read error.

Measured with immunoSEQ multiplex PCR; TCRdb has only the in-frame clones, and not every one. The sample comprises some 100,000 clones, more than 90% of which are singletons, and roughly 2.8% rests with the top ten. V usage is TRBV7-7 and J usage is TRBJ1-1; D not resolved. This sequence originates from a human donor in good health. Some clones in this sample may be carry-over from other donors' samples. Sample: CD4+ T cells sorted from blood. The DNA for the CDR3 is TGTGCTAGCAGCTTCGATAGGGACACTGAAGCTTTCTTT. Protein sequence: CASSFDRDTEAFF.